The clone carrying this TCR beta chain was recorded only once. The data derive from a study of blood T cell repertoires in COVID-19. Study-level background: The analysed material was cDNA or gDNA that came from T cells, B-cell-depleted T cells, or PBMCs.

Sequencing used immunoSEQ multiplex PCR; TCRdb keeps in-frame clones, though not all of them. In the table there are about 150,000 clones, under 90% of which are singletons. The germline CDR1 and CDR2 sequences are MDHEN and SYDVKM. The trim removed 6 bases at V and 0 bases at J, leaving 14 bases unmatched. This CDR3 contains 18 residues. Recruits, aged roughly 18 to 90 years, lived in under 25 US areas. The genes are TRBV28 and TRBJ2-3; TRBD2 aligns across 8 bases. The sequencing input was PBMCs or T cells enriched from blood (not recorded which). The receptor was derived from a woman in her forties or fifties who had recovered from COVID-19. The DNA of the CDR3 is TGTGCCAGCAGCTCCCCCCCTCCGGGGGGGCGAAGCACAGATACGCAGTATTTT. It translates to CASSSPPPGGRSTDTQYF.